This T cell receptor beta chain derives from a study of glioma-infiltrating T cells after dendritic cell vaccination. Study-wide context: Dendritic cells derived from monocytes and pulsed with autologous tumor lysate formed the vaccine.

This CDR3 is built from 13 residues. V dropped 2 bases and J dropped 11 bases, with 16 bases sitting between them. Germline V CDR1 and CDR2: GTSNPN, SVGIG (reference sequence). The assay was immunoSEQ multiplex PCR, and TCRdb's table has in-frame clones only and misses some. The repertoire holds 99,000 or so clones, with around 80% as singletons. This clone was seen a few times. Time point specified: after dendritic cell vaccination, including at tumor progression/relapse. This chain uses TRBV30 with TRBJ1-5; TRBD1 might be the D (5 bases). This TCR was recovered from a human donor with glioblastoma. Sample: blood, taken after dendritic cell vaccination. The DNA for the CDR3 is TGTGCCTGGAGTCCGGGAGGCGTAGGGGCCCAGCATTTT. Its protein product is CAWSPGGVGAQHF. The complete variable domain, with remaining parts taken from reference TRBV30 and TRBJ1-5, reads SQTIHQWPATLVQPVGSPLSLECTVEGTSNPNLYWYRQAAGRGLQLLFYSVGIGQISSEVPQNLSASRPQDRQFILSSKKLLLSDSGFYLCAWSPGGVGAQHFGDGTRLSIL.